This T cell receptor beta chain was recovered during a study of blood T cells in healthy people across ages. Overall study findings and caveats: The fall in TCR beta diversity per million T cells was roughly linear with age.

Healthy Russian Caucasian donors spanned ages about 6 to 100 years. The germline V gene has CDR1 MDHEN and CDR2 SYDVKM. The CDR3 consists of 15 residues. Trimming removed 5 bases from V and 9 bases from J; junction bases left unmatched: 11. Combining a sample-barcoded 5' primer with a J-beta primer mix, a second PCR ran for 7 to 11 cycles. A tag from a template-switch adaptor with 12 random nucleotides marked each cDNA molecule. A single record per CDR3 protein comes from TCRdb applying MiXCR to the 5' RACE reads. The sample holds 800,000 to 950,000 distinct CDR3 sequences; around 36% are singletons and the top ten take 10% to 15%. This clonotype was detected a few times. Its matching antigen is unknown.

This sequence joins TRBV28 and TRBJ1-5; 9 bases fit TRBD1. The source of this sequence is a man in his late teens or twenties in good health. The sequenced sample consisted of blood. Here the CDR3 reads CASSPPTGGSAPQHF. CDR3 bases: TGTGCCAGCAGTCCCCCGACAGGGGGGTCTGCGCCCCAGCATTTT.